The 3 T cell receptor beta chains listed next were all sequenced from one sample in a study of shared clonotypes between healthy human individuals. Profiled with immunoSEQ multiplex PCR; TCRdb holds only in-frame clones, not every one. The sample lists 190,000 or so clones, around 63% occurring once. The sample was memory CD4+ T cells sorted from blood. Subset defined: CD45RA-negative fraction. Receptor source: a young man in good health.

The chain carries TRBV5-6 and TRBJ2-3; 7 bases fit TRBD2. From germline, CDR1 is SGHDT and CDR2 YYEEEE. The ends lost 4 bases at V and 2 bases at J; junction bases unmatched: 7. This CDR3 has 15 amino acids. CDR3 nucleotide sequence: TGTGCCAGCAGCCGACTAGCCATTTCCACAGATACGCAGTATTTT. Translation gives CASSRLAISTDTQYF. Combining the CDR3 with reference TRBV5-6 and TRBJ2-3 gives the whole variable domain DAGVTQSPTHLIKTRGQQVTLRCSPKSGHDTVSWYQQALGQGPQFIFQYYEEEERQRGNFPDRFSGHQFPNYSSELNVNALLLGDSALYLCASSRLAISTDTQYFGPGTRLTVL.

Worth noting for this clone: The same CDR3 also results from other DNA sequences found in this sample. The V and J genes are TRBV18 and TRBJ1-1; 7 bases match TRBD1. The CDR3 spans 15 residues. J gave up 4 bases and V 3 bases, and 8 bases lay outside the gene matches. In germline, CDR1 is KGHSH, CDR2 LQKENI. CDR3 region: CASSPSGQDGTEAFF. The CDR3 bases are TGTGCCAGCTCACCCTCCGGACAGGACGGCACTGAAGCTTTCTTT.

The chain carries TRBV10-3 and TRBJ2-1; D might be TRBD1 (7 bases). Trimming left V 2 bases short and J 9 bases short, with 23 bases between. The CDR3 sequence is 17 residues long. Germline lookup yields CDR1 ENHRY and CDR2 SYGVKD. In DNA, the CDR3 is TGTGCCATCAGTGAGGAGTTAACGTCAGGGGGGCGAAGTGAGCAGTTCTTC. This sequence encodes CAISEELTSGGRSEQFF.